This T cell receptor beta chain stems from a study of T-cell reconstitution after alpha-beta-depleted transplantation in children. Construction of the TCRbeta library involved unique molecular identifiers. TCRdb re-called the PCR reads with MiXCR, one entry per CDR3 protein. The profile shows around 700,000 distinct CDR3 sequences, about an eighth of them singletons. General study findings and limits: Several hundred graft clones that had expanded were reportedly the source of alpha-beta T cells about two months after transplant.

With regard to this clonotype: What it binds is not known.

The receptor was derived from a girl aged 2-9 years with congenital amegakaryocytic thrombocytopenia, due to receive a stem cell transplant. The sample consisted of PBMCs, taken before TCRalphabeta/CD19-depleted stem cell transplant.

The CDR3 loop reads CASSLSKGQHTDTQYF. Here the CDR3 DNA reads TGTGCCAGCAGCTTGTCGAAGGGACAGCACACAGATACGCAGTATTTT. The genes are TRBV5-5 and TRBJ2-3, with 7 bases fitting TRBD1. The CDR3 is 16 residues long. Germline assignment: CDR1 SGHKS and CDR2 YYEKEE (reference sequence). V shed 1 base, J shed 2 bases, and the junction held 7 bases outside the gene matches.